This T cell receptor (beta chain) appears in the sequencing data of a study of T-cell reconstitution after alpha-beta-depleted transplantation in children. Unique molecular identifiers were incorporated during preparation of the TCRbeta library. TCRdb independently ran MiXCR on the PCR reads; one entry per CDR3 protein. The sample lists about 420,000 distinct CDR3 sequences, around 16% occurring once. This CDR3 region has 16 residues. With 3 bases clipped from V and 0 bases from J, the junction kept 11 bases outside the gene matches. Germline V gene sequence: CDR1 DFQATT, CDR2 SNEGSKA (reference sequence). The sample holds a few counts of this clonotype.

This receptor was obtained from a boy in the first two years of life who had a stem cell transplant for Wiskott-Aldrich syndrome, so the T cells may come from the graft donor. The input for sequencing was PBMCs, mostly from graft donor cells, taken 360 days after TCRalphabeta/CD19-depleted stem cell transplant. J is TRBJ2-7 and V is TRBV20-1, with 7 bases identical to TRBD1. This chain's CDR3 is CSASAFGQGVSYEQYF. The CDR3 coding sequence is TGCAGTGCTAGCGCTTTCGGGCAGGGGGTCTCCTACGAGCAGTACTTC.